These 28 T cell receptor beta chains originate from one sample sequenced in a study of blood T cell repertoires in COVID-19. Clones were sequenced by immunoSEQ multiplex PCR, and TCRdb holds only the in-frame ones, with some missing. The sample lists around 190,000 clones; 81% were seen once. The sequencing input was peripheral blood. The receptors shown here come from a woman aged 40 to 55 with COVID-19, enrolled during active disease.

The V gene is TRBV6-1, the J gene TRBJ2-5; possible D gene TRBD2, 5 bases. Trimming took 2 bases from V and 5 from J, leaving 12 bases between them. The CDR3 spans 14 residues. The germline V gene has CDR1 MNHNS and CDR2 SASEGT. CDR3 amino acids: CASSELDGEETQYF. The CDR3 DNA follows: TGTGCCAGCAGTGAATTGGATGGGGAGGAGACCCAGTACTTC.

The chain recombines TRBV2 with TRBJ2-2, with 8 bases fitting TRBD1. Trimming at V came to 7 bases and at J to 5 bases, leaving 9 bases not matched to a gene. The germline CDR1 and CDR2 sequences are SNHLY and FYNNEI. CDR3 length equals 15 residues. The CDR3 coding sequence is TGTGCCAGCAACGCCTTGACAGGGGAGACCGGGGAGCTGTTTTTT. It is translated as CASNALTGETGELFF. Full variable domain (rest looked up from reference TRBV2 and TRBJ2-2): EPEVTQTPSHQVTQMGQEVILRCVPISNHLYFYWYRQILGQKVEFLVSFYNNEISEKSEIFDDQFSVERPDGSNFTLKIRSTKLEDSAMYFCASNALTGETGELFFGEGSRLTVL.

The V call is TRBV3-1 (or the pseudogene TRBV3-2), the J call TRBJ1-4; unclear D gene. V was clipped by 4 bases and J by 10 bases, with 13 bases between them. The CDR3 has 13 amino acids. Germline V gene sequence: CDR1 LGHDT, CDR2 YNNKEL (reference sequence). CDR3 in amino acids: CASSLLGEGKLFF. The CDR3 DNA sequence: TGTGCCAGCAGCCTGCTCGGAGAGGGAAAACTGTTTTTT.

The sample holds a few counts of this clone. The rearrangement uses TRBV7-9 and TRBJ1-2; no clear D. The CDR3 totals 14 residues. Between the trimmed V and J ends, which lost 5 bases and 0 bases, there was a span of 10 bases. Germline CDR1 and CDR2: SEHNR and FQNEAQ (reference sequence). CDR3 in amino acids: CASSQTVSNYGYTF. CDR3 DNA: TGTGCCAGCAGCCAAACAGTGTCTAACTATGGCTACACCTTC.

The V and J genes are TRBV30 and TRBJ1-5, with 7 bases aligning to TRBD1. The length of the CDR3 is 13 residues. With V trimmed by 3 bases and J by 4 bases, 3 bases remained unmatched. Germline CDR1 is GTSNPN and CDR2 is SVGIG (reference sequence). The CDR3 here is CAWSTGENQPQHF. The CDR3 region has the DNA TGTGCCTGGAGCACAGGGGAGAATCAGCCCCAGCATTTT.

V is TRBV4-1 and J is TRBJ2-1, with TRBD2 matching 12 bases. V trimming: 2 bases; J trimming: 7 bases; junction bases outside the gene matches: 9. CDR1 MGHRA and CDR2 YSYEKL come from the germline V gene. This CDR3 has 17 residues. The CDR3: CASSQLAGGAWRNEQFF. The CDR3 DNA reads as TGCGCCAGCAGCCAACTAGCGGGGGGGGCTTGGCGGAATGAGCAGTTCTTC.

The chain links TRBV30 to TRBJ1-1; weak D call: TRBD1 (5 bases). The germline CDR1 and CDR2 sequences are GTSNPN and SVGIG (reference sequence). The CDR3 runs 13 residues. The germline V and J ends were trimmed by 0 bases and 4 bases, with 9 bases remaining between them. CDR3 in amino acids: CAWSVLGGTEAFF. The CDR3, as DNA: TGTGCCTGGAGTGTTTTGGGGGGCACTGAAGCTTTCTTT.

The V and J genes are TRBV9 and TRBJ2-2; TRBD2 matches at 7 bases. J gave up 6 bases and V 4 bases, and 9 bases lay outside the gene matches. This CDR3 is built from 15 residues. CDR1 is SGDLS, CDR2 YYNGEE, per germline. CDR3 sequence reads: CASSPREGPSGELFF. For the CDR3, the DNA is TGTGCCAGCAGCCCTAGGGAGGGACCATCCGGGGAGCTGTTTTTT.

There are a few counts of this clone. This sequence joins TRBV4-2 and TRBJ2-6; 7 bases align to TRBD2. The CDR3 has 18 amino acids. Germline V gives CDR1 LGHNA, CDR2 YNFKEQ. Losses at the gene ends were 1 base for V and 1 base for J; bases not matched to a gene: 7. CDR3 residues: CASSQVLGGGSGANVLTF. In nucleotides, the CDR3 is TGTGCCAGCAGCCAAGTCCTCGGCGGGGGTTCTGGGGCCAACGTCCTGACTTTC.

This chain uses TRBV19 with TRBJ1-2; 10 nucleotides match TRBD1. V was pared by 6 bases and J by 5 bases, with 9 bases of the junction left unmatched. The V gene's germline CDR1 is LNHDA and CDR2 SQIVND (reference sequence). The CDR3 extends over 15 amino acids. CDR3 DNA sequence: TGTGCCAGTAGGAGACAGGGGGCGCTTAGTTATGGCTACACCTTC. This translates into CASRRQGALSYGYTF.

This chain links TRBV6-6 with TRBJ1-6; possibly TRBD1 for D (6 bases). V dropped 10 bases and J dropped 3 bases, with 19 bases sitting between them. The germline V gene encodes CDR1 MNHNY and CDR2 SVGAGI (reference sequence). CDR3 length: 16 amino acids. CDR3 sequence: CATMVSGAVYNSPLHF. The CDR3 region has the DNA TGTGCCACCATGGTATCAGGGGCCGTCTATAATTCACCCCTCCACTTT.

This chain links TRBV19 with TRBJ1-1; unclear D gene. Looked up from germline, CDR1 is LNHDA and CDR2 is SQIVND (reference sequence). The CDR3 runs 13 residues. The V gene lost 4 bases and the J gene lost 4 bases, with 10 bases spanning the gap. CDR3 nucleotides: TGTGCCAGTAGTAGGGCGGGTGCCACTGAAGCTTTCTTT. Its protein product is CASSRAGATEAFF.

The rearrangement joins TRBV7-9 to TRBJ1-5; TRBD1 is a possible D gene (5 bases). The germline V and J ends were trimmed by 5 bases and 3 bases, with 11 bases remaining between them. Germline-derived CDR1 and CDR2 are SEHNR and FQNEAQ (reference sequence). There are 14 residues in the CDR3. The chain's CDR3 is CASSRGADNQPQHF. For the CDR3, the DNA is TGTGCCAGCAGCCGCGGGGCAGACAATCAGCCCCAGCATTTT.

The chain recombines TRBV7-9 with TRBJ2-7; the D is unclear. The V gene's germline CDR1 is SEHNR and CDR2 FQNEAQ (reference sequence). V was cut by 5 bases and J by 4 bases, with 9 bases left in between. The CDR3 has 12 amino acids. As DNA, the CDR3 is TGTGCCAGCAGCCGAGAAGCTTACGAGCAGTACTTC. Its protein is CASSREAYEQYF.

V usage is TRBV3-1 (or the pseudogene TRBV3-2) and J usage is TRBJ2-1, with D tentatively TRBD1 (6 bases). The CDR3 is 15 residues long. Trimming shortened V by 6 bases and J by 8 bases, and 20 bases separated the two germline ends. The germline CDR1 and CDR2 sequences are LGHDT and YNNKEL (reference sequence). The DNA for the CDR3 is TGTGCCAGCAGTCCTTTTCAACAGGGAGTCGATGAGCAGTTCTTC. It yields the protein CASSPFQQGVDEQFF.

This sequence joins TRBV18 and TRBJ2-4, with 7 bases aligning to TRBD2. Trimming at V came to 3 bases and at J to 4 bases, leaving 6 bases not matched to a gene. Germline loops: CDR1 KGHSH, CDR2 LQKENI. The CDR3 runs 15 residues. The CDR3 is CASSPEAGVKNIQYF. The CDR3 DNA reads TGTGCCAGCTCACCTGAGGCGGGAGTTAAAAACATTCAGTACTTC.

The chain recombines TRBV10-2 with TRBJ2-3, with TRBD2 identical over 13 bases. Trimming took 7 bases from V and 3 from J; bases not matched to a gene: 1. The CDR3 extends over 14 amino acids. Looked up from germline, CDR1 is WSHSY and CDR2 is SAAADI. The CDR3 DNA follows: TGCGCCAGCACGGGACTAGCGGGGACAGATACGCAGTATTTT. Protein: CASTGLAGTDTQYF.

The CDR3 is CASSAGVVAGNTIYF. CDR3 DNA: TGTGCCAGCAGCGCGGGAGTTGTTGCTGGAAACACCATATATTTT. V is TRBV7-8 and J is TRBJ1-3; no reliable D call. The CDR3 has 15 amino acids. Per the germline V gene, CDR1 is SGHVS and CDR2 is FQNEAQ. Trimming shortened V by 5 bases and J by 2 bases, and 13 bases separated the two germline ends.

This clone was recorded only once. The V gene is TRBV7-2, the J gene TRBJ2-5, with D possibly matching TRBD1 (6 bases). Germline loops: CDR1 SGHTA, CDR2 FQGNSA. The CDR3 consists of 13 residues. Trimming took 5 bases from V and 5 from J, leaving 12 bases between them. The CDR3 sequence: CASSRAGAETQYF. CDR3 sequence (DNA): TGTGCCAGCAGCAGGGCAGGGGCTGAGACCCAGTACTTC.

The V gene is TRBV19, the J gene TRBJ2-2; D gene ambiguous. This CDR3 region has 14 residues. Trimming took 3 bases from V and 7 from J, leaving 12 bases between them. Germline V CDR1 and CDR2: LNHDA, SQIVND (reference sequence). CDR3: CASSISQVLGELFF. As DNA, the CDR3 is TGTGCCAGTAGTATCTCCCAGGTCCTCGGGGAGCTGTTTTTT.

This chain uses TRBV5-5 with TRBJ2-7, with no clear D. Germline V lookup: CDR1 SGHKS, CDR2 YYEKEE (reference sequence). The CDR3 runs 14 residues. Trimming removed 4 bases at V and 3 bases at J, with 14 bases between. The CDR3, as DNA: TGTGCCAGCAGCCGGTGGGCCACGGACTACGAGCAGTACTTC. It encodes CASSRWATDYEQYF.

The rearrangement joins TRBV4-1 to TRBJ2-6, with 8 bases lining up with TRBD1. This CDR3 region has 16 residues. Germline V gives CDR1 MGHRA, CDR2 YSYEKL. Trimming cost V 2 bases and J 3 bases; bases outside gene matches: 3. CDR3 region: CASSQTGQGGANVLTF. CDR3 nucleotide sequence: TGCGCCAGCAGCCAAACCGGACAGGGTGGGGCCAACGTCCTGACTTTC.

This clone showed up just once. The chain couples TRBV28 to TRBJ2-7, with 10 nucleotides matching TRBD1. J was trimmed by 4 bases and V by 7 bases; bases with no gene match: 4. The CDR3 covers 13 residues. Looked up from germline, CDR1 is MDHEN and CDR2 is SYDVKM. The CDR3 loop is CASMGQGKYEQYF. The DNA of the CDR3 is TGTGCCAGCATGGGACAGGGGAAGTACGAGCAGTACTTC.

The V gene is TRBV24-1, the J gene TRBJ2-1; 11 positions agree with TRBD2. This CDR3 is built from 15 residues. From germline, CDR1 is KGHDR and CDR2 SFDVKD. V dropped 7 bases and J dropped 7; count of bases not matched to a gene: 8. Here the CDR3 reads CATRVPSGRWNEQFF. The CDR3 region has the DNA TGTGCCACCAGGGTCCCTAGCGGGAGGTGGAATGAGCAGTTCTTC.

This clone was found a few times. The chain couples TRBV2 to TRBJ1-2, with TRBD1 matching over 7 bases. The junction had 7 bases not matched to a gene; V was cut back by 3 bases and J by 6 bases. Germline V gene data show CDR1 as SNHLY and CDR2 as FYNNEI. This CDR3 has 14 residues. The CDR3 loop reads CASSDTRTGNGYTF. CDR3 DNA: TGTGCCAGCAGTGACACCAGGACAGGAAATGGCTACACCTTC.

The chain combines TRBV7-9 with TRBJ2-2; possibly TRBD2 for D (6 bases). Germline CDR1 is SEHNR and CDR2 is FQNEAQ (reference sequence). V was cut by 1 base and J by 4 bases, with 10 bases left in between. The CDR3 totals 15 residues. The CDR3 loop is CASSLVTRGTGELFF. The DNA for the CDR3 is TGTGCCAGCAGCTTAGTGACTAGGGGCACCGGGGAGCTGTTTTTT.

This chain links TRBV3-1 (or the pseudogene TRBV3-2) with TRBJ2-6; perhaps TRBD2 as D (5 bases). This CDR3 comprises 20 residues. Germline V gene data show CDR1 as LGHDT and CDR2 as YNNKEL (reference sequence). With 0 bases removed from V and 0 bases from J, the gap between germline ends came to 18 bases. CDR3 in DNA: TGTGCCAGCAGCCAAGATGGGTACGGGGTCAAGGGCTCTGGGGCCAACGTCCTGACTTTC. Encoded protein: CASSQDGYGVKGSGANVLTF.

This clone was recorded a few times. This chain connects TRBV5-4 to TRBJ2-5, with D possibly TRBD2 on 6 matching bases. V lost 2 bases to trimming and J lost 5 bases, with 10 bases between them. CDR3 length: 13 amino acids. Germline lookup yields CDR1 SGHNT and CDR2 YYREEE (reference sequence). This CDR3 reads CASSFSGTETQYF. The CDR3 DNA reads as TGTGCCAGCAGCTTTAGCGGAACGGAGACCCAGTACTTC.